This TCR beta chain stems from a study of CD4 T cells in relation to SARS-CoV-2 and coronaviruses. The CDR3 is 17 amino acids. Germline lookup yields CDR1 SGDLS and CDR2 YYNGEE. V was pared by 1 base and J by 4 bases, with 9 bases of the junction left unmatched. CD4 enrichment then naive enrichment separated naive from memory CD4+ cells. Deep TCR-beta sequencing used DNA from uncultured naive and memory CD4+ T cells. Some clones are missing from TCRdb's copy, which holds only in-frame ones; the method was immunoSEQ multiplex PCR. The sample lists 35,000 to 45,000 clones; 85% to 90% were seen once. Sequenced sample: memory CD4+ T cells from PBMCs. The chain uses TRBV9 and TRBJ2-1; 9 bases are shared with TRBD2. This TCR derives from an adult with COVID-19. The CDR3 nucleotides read TGTGCCAGCAGCGTATTCCCTAGCGGGGCCACATACAATGAGCAGTTCTTC. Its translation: CASSVFPSGATYNEQFF.